Shown below are 3 T cell receptor beta chains from a single sample sequenced in a study of long-term antiretroviral therapy in people with HIV. Researchers ran immunoSEQ v3.0 at survey level. Only in-frame clones appear in the TCRdb table, and some are missing; sequencing was by immunoSEQ multiplex PCR. This table has tens of thousands of clones, over 80% appearing once. The sequencing here drew on unsorted PBMCs, taken 0.4 years after starting antiretroviral therapy. The source of these receptors is a man between 50 and 59 years old with HIV.

As for this clone: One end of the junction varies from germline; a read error may be responsible. The chain joins TRBV6-5 to TRBJ2-5; D not resolved. CDR3 length: 14 amino acids. The V gene's germline CDR1 is MNHEY and CDR2 SVGAGI. The CDR3 coding sequence is TGTGCCAGCACCCTAGGCCAGGACCAAGGGACCCAGTACTTC. Translated: CASTLGQDQGTQYF.

This clone has only one observation. The V call is TRBV30, the J call TRBJ1-1; D is unclear. Germline CDR1 is GTSNPN and CDR2 is SVGIG (reference sequence). The V and J ends lost 2 bases and 7 bases respectively, with 8 bases between them. CDR3 size: 11 residues. The CDR3 DNA is TGTGCCTGGAGTAAAGGGATTGAAGCTTTCTTT. Encoded protein: CAWSKGIEAFF.

This chain connects TRBV5-1 to TRBJ2-4; D unresolved. This CDR3 is 13 amino acids long. Germline V gene sequence: CDR1 SGHRS, CDR2 YFSETQ. Trimming stripped 0 bases from V and 4 bases from J, with 5 bases between. The CDR3 reads CASSLEGKNIQYF. The CDR3 nucleotides read TGCGCCAGCAGCTTGGAGGGAAAAAACATTCAGTACTTC.